What follows are 15 T cell receptor beta chains derived from one specimen sequenced in a study of metastatic and nonmetastatic thyroid tumors. TCRdb re-called the PCR reads with MiXCR. The table lists 30,000 to 35,000 clones, about 40% of them singletons. No patient had received any treatment before thyroid surgery. The material sequenced was tumor tissue. The receptors shown here come from a female donor with papillary thyroid cancer or a benign thyroid nodule (not recorded which). Some clones in this sample may be carry-over from other donors' samples.

This clone was found a few times. The chain employs TRBV6-1 and TRBJ2-7; D is possibly TRBD2 (6 bases). The germline V and J ends were trimmed by 8 bases and 6 bases, with 17 bases remaining between them. The CDR3 spans 13 residues. Germline lookup yields CDR1 MNHNS and CDR2 SASEGT. The CDR3 reads CASGRTTLGEQYF. CDR3 sequence (DNA): TGTGCCAGCGGCCGGACTACCCTCGGCGAGCAGTACTTC.

The CDR3 spells CASSLRGSSYNEQFF. DNA of the CDR3: TGTGCCAGCAGCTTAAGGGGAAGCTCCTACAATGAGCAGTTCTTC. The V gene is TRBV11-2, the J gene TRBJ2-1, with D maybe TRBD1 (5 bases). V lost 2 bases to trimming and J lost 0 bases, with 8 bases between them. CDR1 and CDR2 from the germline V gene are SGHAT and FQNNGV. The CDR3 runs 15 residues.

V gene TRBV6-1 combines with J gene TRBJ1-2; maybe TRBD1 (5 bases). This CDR3 has 14 amino acids. CDR1 and CDR2 from the germline V gene are MNHNS and SASEGT. Deletions cut 4 bases from V and 5 bases from J, with 14 bases between. CDR3 DNA sequence: TGTGCCAGCAGTGTTACCGGGACTGGATATGGCTACACCTTC. Its translation is CASSVTGTGYGYTF.

This clone has just a few counts. The rearrangement joins TRBV6-1 to TRBJ2-7; unclear D gene. Trimming pared 0 bases from V and 5 bases from J, leaving 14 bases between. The germline CDR1 and CDR2 sequences are MNHNS and SASEGT. The CDR3 runs to 15 residues. The CDR3, as DNA: TGTGCCAGCAGTGAAGCTCCGTCCGGGCTTGACGAGCAGTACTTC. As protein: CASSEAPSGLDEQYF.

The chain joins TRBV20-1 to TRBJ2-2; 8 nucleotides agree with TRBD1. The V gene's germline CDR1 is DFQATT and CDR2 SNEGSKA (reference sequence). The length of the CDR3 is 12 residues. CDR3 region: CSGQGGTGELFF. In nucleotides, the CDR3 is TGCAGCGGACAGGGTGGGACCGGGGAGCTGTTTTTT.

The chain is built from TRBV28 and TRBJ1-2, with D unclear. V lost 2 bases to trimming and J lost 5 bases, with 12 bases between them. Germline V gene data show CDR1 as MDHEN and CDR2 as SYDVKM. This CDR3 spans 14 amino acids. The CDR3 DNA follows: TGTGCCAGCAGTTTACCCCAATGGCCGTATGGCTACACCTTC. It is translated as CASSLPQWPYGYTF.

CDR3 loop: CASLLAGTDTQYF. The CDR3 DNA reads TGTGCCAGTCTCCTAGCGGGCACAGATACGCAGTATTTT. This chain connects TRBV19 to TRBJ2-3; 7 bases agree with TRBD2. CDR1 and CDR2 (germline): LNHDA, SQIVND (reference sequence). With 8 bases clipped from V and 1 base from J, the junction kept 3 bases outside the gene matches. The CDR3 runs to 13 residues.

This clone showed up just a few times. The rearrangement uses TRBV6-2 or TRBV6-3 and TRBJ1-2; D is uncertain. Trimming left V 2 bases short and J 3 bases short, with 16 bases between. The CDR3 has 16 residues. Germline-derived CDR1 and CDR2 are MNHEY and SVGEGT. CDR3 sequence reads: CASSYRPDGTDYGYTF. The CDR3 bases are TGTGCCAGCAGTTACAGGCCGGACGGCACAGACTATGGCTACACCTTC.

The chain couples TRBV6-1 to TRBJ2-7; D is ambiguous. CDR3 length: 14 residues. Trimming left V 6 bases short and J 5 bases short, with 17 bases between. The germline V gene encodes CDR1 MNHNS and CDR2 SASEGT. CDR3 amino acids: CASRPTFLRDEQYF. CDR3 nucleotides: TGTGCCAGCAGGCCGACCTTCCTTAGGGACGAGCAGTACTTC.

The V gene is TRBV5-1, the J gene TRBJ1-2; D remains unclear. Trimming took 2 bases from V and 6 from J, leaving 5 bases between them. The CDR3 is made up of 11 amino acids. Germline V gene sequence: CDR1 SGHRS, CDR2 YFSETQ. In nucleotides, the CDR3 is TGCGCCAGCAGCTTCTACAATGGCTACACCTTC. Translating it yields CASSFYNGYTF. The full variable domain, completed using reference TRBV5-1 and TRBJ1-2, is KAGVTQTPRYLIKTRGQQVTLSCSPISGHRSVSWYQQTPGQGLQFLFEYFSETQRNKGNFPGRFSGRQFSNSRSEMNVSTLELGDSALYLCASSFYNGYTFGSGTRLTVV.

A word on this clone: The germline gene is not matched at one end of the junction; a read error may be the cause. CDR3 DNA: TGTTCCAGCAGCTTAATGGCAGCCACCGGGGAGCTGTTTTTT. Encoded protein: CSSSLMAATGELFF. The chain employs TRBV7-2 and TRBJ2-2; no clear D gene. The length of the CDR3 is 14 residues. Germline V lookup: CDR1 SGHTA, CDR2 FQGNSA.

This sequence joins TRBV9 and TRBJ1-3; D remains ambiguous. Germline V CDR1 and CDR2: SGDLS, YYNGEE. V was shortened by 2 bases and J by 0 bases, with 12 bases between the two germline ends. CDR3 length: 16 amino acids. The chain's CDR3 is CASSVSPSISGNTIYF. In DNA, the CDR3 is TGTGCCAGCAGCGTGAGCCCCAGCATCTCTGGAAACACCATATATTTT.

The V and J genes are TRBV28 and TRBJ2-5, with TRBD2 identical over 8 bases. The trim removed 3 bases at V and 4 bases at J, leaving 7 bases unmatched. The CDR3 is 15 residues long. Germline lookup yields CDR1 MDHEN and CDR2 SYDVKM. The CDR3 region has the DNA TGTGCCAGCAGTTTGGTAGCGGGAATCGGAGAGACCCAGTACTTC. This sequence encodes CASSLVAGIGETQYF.

The V gene is TRBV11-2, the J gene TRBJ2-3; 10 bases are a match to TRBD2. The CDR3 extends over 17 amino acids. CDR1 and CDR2 from the germline V gene are SGHAT and FQNNGV. V lost 4 bases and J lost 3; bases outside the gene matches: 10. The CDR3 region is CASSSSSASGRTDTQYF. Written as DNA, the CDR3 is TGTGCCAGCAGCTCGAGCTCCGCTAGCGGGAGAACAGATACGCAGTATTTT.

This clone turned up a few times. CDR3 sequence: CASSPTGGWYEQYF. The CDR3 nucleotides read TGTGCCAGCAGTCCAACAGGGGGGTGGTACGAGCAGTACTTC. The chain has TRBV6-1 and TRBJ2-7, with 8 bases fitting TRBD1. CDR1 and CDR2 (germline): MNHNS, SASEGT. The length of the CDR3 is 14 residues. Losses at the gene ends were 5 bases for V and 4 bases for J; bases not matched to a gene: 7.